The 28 T cell receptor beta chains in this list originate from one sample, sequenced in a study of tumor-infiltrating lymphocytes in primary liver carcinoma. Priming with a constant-region primer yielded TCR beta cDNA from around 540 ng total RNA. Three nested multiplex PCR rounds, a slightly modified ARM-PCR, produced the libraries for TCR beta. Use of TRBV1-TRBV30 forward primers with a C-beta reverse primer characterized the first two PCR rounds, which lasted around 9 cycles each. TCRdb used MiXCR to reprocess the multiplex PCR reads, holding one entry per CDR3 protein. The table includes about 190,000 distinct CDR3 sequences, roughly 80% detected once. Investigators took RNA and DNA out together from 20-30 mg of unsorted bulk tissue. The sequenced sample was tumor tissue from primary liver carcinoma. All receptors derive from a man aged 40-49 years with primary liver carcinoma and hepatitis B virus infection.

Note on this clonotype: Given a much more abundant clone one base away, this may be a read error. The chain is built from TRBV5-1 and TRBJ2-7; possibly TRBD1 or TRBD2 for D (5 bases each). V lost 5 bases and J 7 bases, leaving 22 bases between the germline ends. Germline CDR1 is SGHRS and CDR2 is YFSETQ. CDR3 size: 15 residues. The CDR3 DNA reads as TGCGCCAGCAGTTCCCTAAGGGGAGTCGGCGCGGAGCAGTACTTC. Protein: CASSSLRGVGAEQYF.

In the case of this clonotype: A junction end diverges from the germline sequence, so it may reflect a read error. The rearrangement joins TRBV6-2 or TRBV6-3 to TRBJ2-7; D unresolved. The CDR3 runs 13 residues. Germline V lookup: CDR1 MNHEY, CDR2 SVGEGT. CDR3 sequence (DNA): TGTCCCAGCAGTTACGAAGTACCCTACGAGCAGTGCTTC. This codes for CPSSYEVPYEQCF.

This chain joins TRBV9 and TRBJ2-1; the match to TRBD2 covers 7 bases. The CDR3 covers 12 residues. CDR1 SGDLS and CDR2 YYNGEE come from the germline V gene. The V segment lost 5 bases and the J segment 11 bases; nucleotides outside the gene matches: 7. CDR3 protein: CASSGTTSKQFF. CDR3 bases: TGTGCCAGCAGTGGTACGACTAGCAAGCAGTTCTTC.

A remark on this clonotype: A much larger clone differs from this one at a single base, so this may be a read error. The gene calls are TRBV28 and TRBJ1-2; 7 bases match TRBD1. CDR3 length equals 12 residues. Germline-derived CDR1 and CDR2 are MDHEN and SYDVKM. CDR3 in DNA: TGTGCCAGTAATACAGGGGACTATGACTACACCTTC. Protein product: CASNTGDYDYTF.

This clonotype came up once. The DNA for the CDR3 is TGCGCCAGTAGCTACGCCGCGACTTCTGAAGAGACCCAGTACTTC. This sequence encodes CASSYAATSEETQYF. The V and J genes are TRBV4-3 and TRBJ2-5; no clear D gene. V lost 9 bases to trimming and J lost 3 bases, with 20 bases between them. Per the germline V gene, CDR1 is LGHNA and CDR2 is YSLEER. This CDR3 comprises 15 residues.

The sample holds many counts of this clonotype. CDR3 bases: TGTGCCAGCAGTGCGGGGGGCGCCAACTATGGCTACACCTTC. Translating it yields CASSAGGANYGYTF. The genes are TRBV6-1 and TRBJ1-2, with a possible D match to TRBD1 (6 bases). Trimming took 4 bases from V and 2 from J, leaving 11 bases between them. The CDR3 sequence is 14 residues long. Looked up from germline, CDR1 is MNHNS and CDR2 is SASEGT.

A note on this clonotype: No conserved phenylalanine or tryptophan is present at the end of the CDR3, so a read error is the likely explanation. The rearrangement links TRBV12-3 or TRBV12-4 to TRBJ2-5; D not resolved. The CDR3 consists of 13 residues. V was trimmed by 7 bases and J by 3 bases, leaving 12 bases between them. The CDR3, as DNA: TGTGCCAGCAATTTGAGGTCAGAAGAGACCCAGTACTAC. Encoded protein: CASNLRSEETQYY.

To note about this clonotype: An end of the junction does not agree with germline; a read error may underlie this. This chain uses TRBV4-2 with TRBJ2-3; D is unresolved. The germline V gene encodes CDR1 LGHNA and CDR2 YNFKEQ. The CDR3 length is 15 residues. CDR3 DNA: TGTGCCAGCAGCCTAAGAGGTCAGAGCACAGATACGCACTATTTT. It is translated as CASSLRGQSTDTHYF.

As regards this clonotype: The junction departs from germline at one end; a sequencing error may be responsible. The chain is built from TRBV29-1 and TRBJ2-1; D perhaps matches TRBD2 (5 bases). The CDR3 covers 12 residues. CDR1 and CDR2 (germline): SQVTM, ANQGSEA. For the CDR3, the DNA is TGCAGTGTTGAAGCCATCGGGGTTGTGAGCTTCTTC. It encodes CSVEAIGVVSFF.

Turning to this clonotype: A read error may produce the germline difference seen at one junction end. V gene TRBV11-1 combines with J gene TRBJ2-3; D remains ambiguous. CDR3 size: 15 residues. From germline, CDR1 is SGHAT and CDR2 FQDESV (reference sequence). CDR3 protein: CASNLPRESTDTQYF. As DNA, the CDR3 is TGTGCCAGCAATTTGCCGAGAGAGAGCACAGATACGCAATATTTT.

To note about this clonotype: No conserved phenylalanine or tryptophan is present at the end of the CDR3, so a read error is the likely explanation. The chain joins TRBV10-3 to TRBJ2-7; maybe TRBD2 (5 bases). The V and J ends lost 7 bases and 4 bases respectively, with 14 bases between them. CDR1 and CDR2 (germline): ENHRY, SYGVKD. This CDR3 comprises 13 residues. The CDR3 nucleotides are TGTGCCATCAATGGGCCGGGGAAGTACGAGCAGTACTTA. It yields the protein CAINGPGKYEQYL.

The chain carries TRBV4-2 and TRBJ2-1; D perhaps matches TRBD2 (6 bases). Germline-derived CDR1 and CDR2 are LGHNA and YNFKEQ. CDR3 length: 15 residues. The CDR3 here is CVSSQDWTTDGEQFF. The CDR3 coding sequence is TGTGTCAGTAGCCAAGATTGGACTACCGACGGTGAGCAGTTCTTC.

As for this clonotype: The conserved final phenylalanine or tryptophan is absent from the CDR3, which likely points to a read error. The chain is built from TRBV29-1 and TRBJ2-1, with 11 nucleotides matching TRBD2. CDR3 length equals 15 residues. Germline lookup yields CDR1 SQVTM and CDR2 ANQGSEA. CDR3 amino acids: CIVGLAGGFYNEQFY. CDR3 DNA: TGCATCGTTGGATTAGCGGGAGGGTTCTACAATGAGCAGTTCTAC.

The chain employs TRBV14 and TRBJ2-3; no clear D. The CDR3 extends over 13 amino acids. Trimming stripped 7 bases from V and 8 bases from J, with 16 bases between. Looked up from germline, CDR1 is SGHDN and CDR2 is FVKESK. The CDR3 region has the DNA TGTGCCAGCAACCCAACGGAACAGACTACGCAGTATTTT. Residues: CASNPTEQTTQYF.

In the case of this clonotype: An end of the junction does not agree with germline; a read error may underlie this. This CDR3 reads CASSSISAITGELFF. The CDR3 DNA reads TGTGCCAGCAGCTCGATTAGCGCGATCACCGGGGAGCTCTTTTTT. V usage is TRBV5-4 and J usage is TRBJ2-2, with a tentative D call TRBD2 (5 bases). This CDR3 region has 15 residues. Germline CDR1 SGHNT, CDR2 YYREEE (reference sequence).

About this clonotype itself: A read error may explain this, as a much larger clone is one base away. This chain joins TRBV7-9 and TRBJ1-2; D call uncertain. Looked up from germline, CDR1 is SEHNR and CDR2 is FQNEAQ (reference sequence). CDR3 size: 12 residues. The CDR3 DNA sequence: TGTGCCAGCAGGTTAGGGAACTATGGCTACACCTTC. Translated, it gives CASRLGNYGYTF.

The chain uses TRBV5-1 and TRBJ1-1, with D hard to call. Germline CDR1 reads SGHRS; CDR2 reads YFSETQ. Trimming took off 5 bases at V and 3 bases at J, with 14 bases between the two ends. This CDR3 has 14 residues. The CDR3: CASSPGMTDTEAFF. The CDR3, as DNA: TGCGCCAGCAGTCCCGGGATGACGGACACTGAAGCTTTCTTT.

Concerning this clonotype: Given the absence of the conserved phenylalanine or tryptophan at the CDR3 end, a read error is likely. The chain recombines TRBV10-3 with TRBJ2-3, with D possibly matching TRBD1 (5 bases). The V end was cut by 5 bases, the J end by 6 bases, with 15 bases between. CDR1 is ENHRY and CDR2 is SYGVKD in the germline V gene. The CDR3 is 14 amino acids. The CDR3 nucleotides read TGTGCCATCAGTATAGGACAAACCCGGGATACGCAGTATTTG. The encoded protein is CAISIGQTRDTQYL.

This clonotype has only one observation. One end of the junction varies from germline; a read error may be responsible. This rearrangement joins TRBV6-6 to TRBJ1-3; D is uncertain. The CDR3 has 15 residues. Germline V gives CDR1 MNHNY, CDR2 SVGAGI (reference sequence). This CDR3 is CARSQEAHSGNTIYF. In nucleotides, the CDR3 is TGTGCCAGGAGCCAAGAAGCGCACTCTGGAAACACAATATATTTT.

As for this clonotype: A read error may explain this, as a much larger clone is one base away. This chain links TRBV28 with TRBJ2-7; possibly TRBD2 for D (6 bases). The CDR3 totals 15 residues. The germline gives CDR1 MDHEN, CDR2 SYDVKM. CDR3 in DNA: TGTGCCAGCAGTTTATTCGGTAGCGGCTTCGACGAGAAGTACTTC. Amino acids: CASSLFGSGFDEKYF.

Only a few counts were recorded for this clonotype. Sequence at one end of the junction differs from germline and may be a read error. J is TRBJ2-7 and V is TRBV11-1; D ambiguous. Germline V gene sequence: CDR1 SGHAT, CDR2 FQDESV (reference sequence). The CDR3 length is 14 residues. CDR3 bases: TGTGCCAGCAGCTTAAGAGCTCTCGCGTACGAGCAGCACTTC. This sequence encodes CASSLRALAYEQHF.

A remark on this clonotype: Compared with germline, one end of the junction differs, possibly owing to a read error. This sequence joins TRBV11-2 and TRBJ2-1, with D perhaps matching TRBD2 (5 bases). Germline-derived CDR1 and CDR2 are SGHAT and FQNNGV. This CDR3 is built from 16 residues. Here the CDR3 DNA reads TGTGCCAGCACTCTTTCTAGCCAGAGCCCCTGCAATAAGCAGTTCTTC. Residues: CASTLSSQSPCNKQFF. The variable domain in full, completed from reference TRBV11-2 and TRBJ2-1, reads EAGVAQSPRYKIIEKRQSVAFWCNPISGHATLYWYQQILGQGPKLLIQFQNNGVVDDSQLPKDRFSAERLKGVDSTLKIQPAKLEDSAVYLCASTLSSQSPCNKQFFGPGTRLTVL.

The rearrangement links TRBV7-3 to TRBJ2-5; D could derive from TRBD1 or TRBD2 (5 bases each). Trimming stripped 5 bases from V and 2 bases from J, with 12 bases between. This CDR3 comprises 14 residues. Germline-derived CDR1 and CDR2 are SGHTA and FQGTGA. The DNA of the CDR3 is TGTGCCAGCAGCCGAAAGAGGGGACAAGAGACCCAGTACTTC. The encoded protein is CASSRKRGQETQYF. Using reference TRBV7-3 and TRBJ2-5 for the parts outside the CDR3, the full variable domain is GAGVSQTPSNKVTEKGKYVELRCDPISGHTALYWYRQSLGQGPEFLIYFQGTGAADDSGLPNDRFFAVRPEGSVSTLKIQRTERGDSAVYLCASSRKRGQETQYFGPGTRLLVL.

This clonotype was seen repeatedly, ten times or more. V usage is TRBV30 and J usage is TRBJ1-1; the D gene is possibly TRBD1 (5 bases). In germline, CDR1 is GTSNPN, CDR2 SVGIG (reference sequence). The V end was cut by 1 base, the J end by 1 base, with 13 bases between. CDR3 length equals 15 residues. The CDR3 nucleotides read TGTGCCTGGAGTGAGAAGAACAGGCGGAACACTGAAGCTTTCTTT. This translates into CAWSEKNRRNTEAFF.

Turning to this clonotype: The junction departs from germline at one end; a sequencing error may be responsible. This sequence joins TRBV4-1 and TRBJ2-1; D is possibly TRBD1 or TRBD2 (5 bases each). The CDR3 is 19 amino acids. Germline CDR1 and CDR2: MGHRA and YSYEKL. DNA of the CDR3: TGCGCCAGCAGTCAAGACCGAGGAGAGAGGGCCAGGGTTCGCAGTGAGCAGTTCTTC. It is translated as CASSQDRGERARVRSEQFF.

The V and J genes are TRBV29-1 and TRBJ2-7; perhaps D is TRBD1 or TRBD2 (5 bases each). V was shortened by 7 bases and J by 6 bases, with 13 bases between the two germline ends. From germline, CDR1 is SQVTM and CDR2 ANQGSEA. This CDR3 has 11 amino acids. The CDR3 loop reads CSALLGTEQYF. The CDR3 nucleotides read TGCAGCGCCCTCCTCGGGACCGAGCAGTACTTC.

A word on this clonotype: A much larger clone sits a single nucleotide away, making a read error possible. V is TRBV29-1 and J is TRBJ1-1; TRBD1 agrees at 7 bases. Per germline, CDR1 SQVTM and CDR2 ANQGSEA. Trimming cost V 7 bases and J 5 bases; bases outside gene matches: 7. The CDR3 is 12 amino acids. Here the CDR3 DNA reads TGCAGCGAAGGGGGCCCGGCAACTGAAGCTTTCTTT. Translated, it gives CSEGGPATEAFF.

The chain joins TRBV11-2 to TRBJ2-7; possible D gene TRBD2, 5 bases. The V end lost 5 bases, the J end lost 2 bases, and 16 bases lay between the germline ends. Germline CDR1 reads SGHAT; CDR2 reads FQNNGV. This CDR3 contains 15 residues. As DNA, the CDR3 is TGTGCCAGCAGCATAAGCGGAGAAGCGACCTACGAGCAGTACTTC. This sequence encodes CASSISGEATYEQYF. Complete variable domain (other parts from reference TRBV11-2 and TRBJ2-7): EAGVAQSPRYKIIEKRQSVAFWCNPISGHATLYWYQQILGQGPKLLIQFQNNGVVDDSQLPKDRFSAERLKGVDSTLKIQPAKLEDSAVYLCASSISGEATYEQYFGPGTRLTVT.